The clone carrying this T cell receptor beta chain was observed a few times. TCRdb called the 5' RACE reads again in MiXCR, with one record for every CDR3 protein. The sample has about 510,000 distinct CDR3 sequences, around a fifth seen once. The data belong to a study of T cells after yellow fever vaccination. This material consisted of PBMCs, taken 21 days after the first yellow fever vaccination. The TCR was taken from a man younger than 35 who received the YFV17D yellow fever vaccine.

The CDR3 is CASSYDGVGQPQHF. In DNA, the CDR3 is TGTGCCAGCAGTTACGATGGGGTTGGTCAGCCCCAGCATTTT. The gene calls are TRBV6-5 and TRBJ1-5; no firm D call. The CDR3 totals 14 residues. Germline CDR1 is MNHEY and CDR2 is SVGAGI. Trimming shortened V by 2 bases and J by 6 bases, and 11 bases separated the two germline ends.